Listed below are T cell receptor beta chains from one sample, sequenced in a study of T cell clones after liver transplantation. Profiling relied on immunoSEQ multiplex PCR, and the TCRdb table lists in-frame clones only, not all of them. The profile shows about 99,000 clones, approximately 79% of them singletons. Here the sequenced sample was CD4+ T cells from blood, taken about 50 months after liver transplant. The receptors shown here come from a human patient who received a liver transplant. Some of these T cells may belong to the graft donor. Each CDR3 is given without its conserved first and last residue. The order of the fields is V gene, J gene, CDR3 protein.

TRBV6-1	TRBJ1-3	ASRPGRLSGNTIY
TRBV7-3	TRBJ1-2	ASSLTPGFGYT
TRBV5-6	TRBJ2-3	ASSIGQGTDTQY
TRBV18	TRBJ2-7	ASSPQGGTGGSSYEQY
TRBV27	TRBJ2-7	ASSSRRVSSYEQY
TRBV7-2	TRBJ2-1	ASSPGKLAGDGQF
TRBV7-7	TRBJ2-2	ASSQGLATTGELF
TRBV6-5	TRBJ1-1	ASQGGRMNTEAF
TRBV19	TRBJ1-2	ASSIDPNNYGYT
TRBV6-5	TRBJ1-1	ASRGGIRSNTEAF
TRBV7-8	TRBJ1-2	ASSSTGGAYGYT
TRBV2	TRBJ1-2	ASSTAGTGFDYT
TRBV2	TRBJ2-5	ASSLGQGFETQY
TRBV19	TRBJ1-1	ASRQTGPPNTEAF
TRBV29-1	TRBJ2-2	SYGQGPGGELF
TRBV19	TRBJ1-4	ASTLHPRGANEKLF
TRBV18	TRBJ2-1	ASSPRNEQF
TRBV9	TRBJ2-2	ASSVEYGELF
TRBV18	TRBJ1-1	ASSPPIAEGTEAF
TRBV28	TRBJ1-6	ASTERGLRNSPLH
TRBV27	TRBJ2-7	ASRSTGSSYEQY
TRBV6-5	TRBJ1-2	ASSSPGTNNYGYT
TRBV5-1	TRBJ1-1	ASSSGQGAGRTEAF
TRBV6-4	TRBJ1-2	ASSSSTGYGYYGYT
TRBV5-4	TRBJ2-1	ASSLTGIHEQF
TRBV30	TRBJ2-3	AWSVLGGQTDTQY
TRBV7-8	TRBJ2-2	ASSSRDRNTGELF
TRBV7-9	TRBJ2-3	ASSSRGTSGRYKTDTQY
TRBV7-2	TRBJ1-4	ASSLERGRANEKLF
TRBV11-2	TRBJ1-1	ASSVTGVSNTEAF
TRBV10-3	TRBJ1-1	AIRPGEGTEAF
TRBV23-1	TRBJ1-5	ASSQSMGARGNQPQH
TRBV7-7	TRBJ2-3	ASSTSPGTGADTQY
TRBV6-6	TRBJ2-2	ASRRDQITGELF
TRBV7-3	TRBJ2-3	ASSFSGRAPDTQY
TRBV28	TRBJ1-2	ASSSAYGYT
TRBV5-1	TRBJ2-5	ASSLEQGLGETQY
TRBV10-1	TRBJ2-7	ASSEIQGAERQY
TRBV29-1	TRBJ1-2	SVAGWNEQSGYT
TRBV15	TRBJ2-3	ATSGFTGTGADTQY
TRBV2	TRBJ2-7	ASRRDRGRYEQY
TRBV6-1	TRBJ2-6	ASRGTGDGANVLT
TRBV2	TRBJ1-1	ASKDVIRNTEAF
TRBV14	TRBJ2-3	ASSQDVEGLILNGADTQY
TRBV6-1	TRBJ2-5	ASTRGSGRETQY
TRBV7-8	TRBJ2-3	ASSQPSGRDTQY
TRBV27	TRBJ2-5	ASSSNRGGETQY
TRBV19	TRBJ1-2	ASSTSTGKYYGYT
TRBV7-3	TRBJ2-1	ASSPRDYNEQF
TRBV6-5	TRBJ2-3	ASSSRTSGGTDTQY
TRBV7-9	TRBJ2-7	ASSMQQGAHEQY
TRBV30	TRBJ2-1	AWRDSGGNFNEQF
TRBV28	TRBJ2-7	ASSPTGTSGRGEQY
TRBV5-1	TRBJ2-2	ASEQGAHTGELF
TRBV30	TRBJ2-2	ASDHIAGGPGELF